These 11 T cell receptor beta chains originate from one sample sequenced in a study of shared clonotypes between healthy human individuals. The data were produced by immunoSEQ multiplex PCR, yet TCRdb's version contains in-frame clones alone and is incomplete. The sample carries over a million clones, 96% recorded once. The specimen was naive CD4+ T cells sorted from blood. Subset of the sample: CD45RA+ positively selected. These receptors all stem from a man aged 25-45 years in good health.

V and J are TRBV2 and TRBJ1-1; TRBD1 agrees at 8 bases. The V segment lost 6 bases and the J segment 7 bases; nucleotides outside the gene matches: 4. Germline assignment: CDR1 SNHLY and CDR2 FYNNEI. CDR3 length equals 12 residues. The chain's CDR3 is CASSGTGGEAFF. DNA for the CDR3: TGTGCCAGCAGCGGGACAGGTGGTGAAGCTTTCTTT.

This clone is a singleton in its sample. J is TRBJ2-7 and V is TRBV7-2; 12 bases are shared with TRBD2. There are 15 residues in the CDR3. The J segment lost 3 bases and the V segment lost 4 bases, leaving 4 bases of the junction unmatched. Germline V lookup: CDR1 SGHTA, CDR2 FQGNSA. CDR3 amino acids: CASSSTSGSVYEQYF. As DNA, the CDR3 is TGTGCCAGCAGCTCGACTAGCGGGAGCGTCTACGAGCAGTACTTC. The variable domain in full, completed from reference TRBV7-2 and TRBJ2-7, reads GAGVSQSPSNKVTEKGKDVELRCDPISGHTALYWYRQSLGQGLEFLIYFQGNSAPDKSGLPSDRFSAERTGGSVSTLTIQRTQQEDSAVYLCASSSTSGSVYEQYFGPGTRLTVT.

Worth noting for this clone: Other DNA sequences in this specimen translate into the identical CDR3. The chain links TRBV5-1 to TRBJ2-2; D not certain. In germline, CDR1 is SGHRS, CDR2 YFSETQ. Between the trimmed V and J ends, which lost 4 bases and 1 base, there was a span of 5 bases. This CDR3 is built from 13 residues. The CDR3 here is CASSLLNTGELFF. The CDR3 DNA follows: TGCGCCAGCAGCCTCTTGAACACCGGGGAGCTGTTTTTT.

The CDR3 spells CASSQEKRESVYNEQFF. CDR3 DNA sequence: TGTGCCAGCAGCCAAGAAAAGCGGGAGAGCGTCTACAATGAGCAGTTCTTC. The genes are TRBV14 and TRBJ2-1; 8 bases map to TRBD2. The germline CDR1 and CDR2 sequences are SGHDN and FVKESK. V lost 0 bases, J lost 3 bases, and 7 bases stayed unmatched. The CDR3 consists of 17 residues.

In its sample, this clone was seen once. The rearrangement links TRBV9 to TRBJ2-7; TRBD1 is a possible D gene (6 bases). V gave up 3 bases and J gave up 6 bases, with 16 bases separating them. Germline values: CDR1 SGDLS, CDR2 YYNGEE. The CDR3 totals 14 residues. In DNA, the CDR3 is TGTGCCAGCAGCGCGCGAATTACAGGGTTCGAGCAGTACTTC. It encodes CASSARITGFEQYF.

The chain links TRBV6-1 to TRBJ2-1; D might be TRBD2 (6 bases). CDR3 length equals 14 residues. In germline, CDR1 is MNHNS, CDR2 SASEGT. Trimming took off 2 bases at V and 6 bases at J, with 11 bases between the two ends. Here the CDR3 reads CASSERGTLNEQFF. The CDR3 coding sequence is TGTGCCAGCAGTGAACGGGGGACTCTCAATGAGCAGTTCTTC.

The chain joins TRBV2 to TRBJ2-1; D call uncertain. The CDR3 is 11 amino acids. Germline CDR1 reads SNHLY; CDR2 reads FYNNEI. V shed 9 bases and J shed 8 bases, with 11 bases lying between them. CDR3 DNA: TGTGCCAGTCAGGTGGTCTATGAGCAGTTCTTC. As protein: CASQVVYEQFF.

V gene TRBV5-4 combines with J gene TRBJ1-5; D is possibly TRBD1 (6 bases). The CDR3 runs 14 residues. V was clipped by 2 bases and J by 6 bases, with 12 bases between them. Germline CDR1 SGHNT, CDR2 YYREEE (reference sequence). As DNA, the CDR3 is TGTGCCAGCAGCTTCGGGGGCCAACGTCAGCCCCAGCATTTT. Protein: CASSFGGQRQPQHF.

This chain links TRBV9 with TRBJ1-4; D is unresolved. Germline CDR1 is SGDLS and CDR2 is YYNGEE. The V and J ends lost 0 bases and 6 bases respectively, with 9 bases between them. This CDR3 spans 14 amino acids. The CDR3 DNA reads TGTGCCAGCAGCGTAGGACGACGGGATGAAAAACTGTTTTTT. As protein: CASSVGRRDEKLFF.

The chain is built from TRBV5-1 and TRBJ1-2; TRBD1 aligns across 9 bases. The CDR3 sequence is 14 residues long. Looked up from germline, CDR1 is SGHRS and CDR2 is YFSETQ. V lost 2 bases, J lost 6 bases, and 5 bases stayed unmatched. As DNA, the CDR3 is TGCGCCAGCAGCTTACCCGGGACAGGGAATGGCTACACCTTC. Amino acids: CASSLPGTGNGYTF.

The chain joins TRBV29-1 to TRBJ2-7; 13 bases map to TRBD2. CDR3 length equals 14 residues. Per the germline V gene, CDR1 is SQVTM and CDR2 is ANQGSEA. V was clipped by 6 bases and J by 3 bases; unmatched bases: 5. CDR3 amino acids: CSVRGLAGFYEQYF. Written as DNA, the CDR3 is TGCAGCGTGAGGGGACTAGCGGGATTCTACGAGCAGTACTTC.